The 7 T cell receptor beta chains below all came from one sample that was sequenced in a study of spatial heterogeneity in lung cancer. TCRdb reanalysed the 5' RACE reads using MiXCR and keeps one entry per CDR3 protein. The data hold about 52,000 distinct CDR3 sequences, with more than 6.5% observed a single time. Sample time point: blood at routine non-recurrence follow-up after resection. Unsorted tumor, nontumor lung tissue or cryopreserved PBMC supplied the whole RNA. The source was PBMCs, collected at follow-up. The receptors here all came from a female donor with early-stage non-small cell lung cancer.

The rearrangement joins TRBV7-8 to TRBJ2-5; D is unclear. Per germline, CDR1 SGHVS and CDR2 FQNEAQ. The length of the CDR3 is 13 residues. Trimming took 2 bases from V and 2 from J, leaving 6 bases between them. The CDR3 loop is CASSLILQETQYF. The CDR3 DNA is TGTGCCAGCAGCTTAATCTTACAAGAGACCCAGTACTTC.

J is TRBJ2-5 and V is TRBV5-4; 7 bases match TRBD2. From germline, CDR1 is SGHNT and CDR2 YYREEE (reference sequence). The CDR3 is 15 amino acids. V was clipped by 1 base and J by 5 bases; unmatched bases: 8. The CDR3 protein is CASSLSSGVSETQYF. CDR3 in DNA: TGTGCCAGCAGCTTGTCAAGCGGGGTCTCCGAGACCCAGTACTTC.

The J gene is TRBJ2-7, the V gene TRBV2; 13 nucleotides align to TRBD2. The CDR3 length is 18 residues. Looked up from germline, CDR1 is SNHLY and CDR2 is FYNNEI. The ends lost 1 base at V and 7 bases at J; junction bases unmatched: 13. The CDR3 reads CASSEGGLAGAMLREQYF. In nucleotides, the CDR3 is TGTGCCAGCAGTGAAGGAGGACTAGCGGGGGCCATGCTACGGGAGCAGTACTTC.

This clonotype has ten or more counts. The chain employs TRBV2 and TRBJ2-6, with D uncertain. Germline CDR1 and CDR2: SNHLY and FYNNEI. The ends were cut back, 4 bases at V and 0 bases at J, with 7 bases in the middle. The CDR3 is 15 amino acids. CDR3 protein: CASSASRSGANVLTF. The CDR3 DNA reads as TGTGCCAGCAGTGCCTCCCGCTCTGGGGCCAACGTCCTGACTTTC. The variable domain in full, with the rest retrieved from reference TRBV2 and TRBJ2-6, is EPEVTQTPSHQVTQMGQEVILRCVPISNHLYFYWYRQILGQKVEFLVSFYNNEISEKSEIFDDQFSVERPDGSNFTLKIRSTKLEDSAMYFCASSASRSGANVLTFGAGSRLTVL.

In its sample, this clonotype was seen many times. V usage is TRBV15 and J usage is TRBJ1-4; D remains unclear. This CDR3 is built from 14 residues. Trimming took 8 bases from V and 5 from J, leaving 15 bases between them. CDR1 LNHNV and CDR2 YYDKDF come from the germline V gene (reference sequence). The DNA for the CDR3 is TGTGCCACCGGGCCCCGGGGAGGCAATGAAAAACTGTTTTTT. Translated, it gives CATGPRGGNEKLFF.

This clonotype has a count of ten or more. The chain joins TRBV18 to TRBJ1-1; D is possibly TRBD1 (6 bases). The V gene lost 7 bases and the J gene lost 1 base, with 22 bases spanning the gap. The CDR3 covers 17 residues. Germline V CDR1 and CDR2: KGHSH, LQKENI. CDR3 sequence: CASYPGQGSPQNTEAFF. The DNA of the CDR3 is TGTGCCAGCTACCCGGGGCAGGGGTCGCCCCAGAACACTGAAGCTTTCTTT.

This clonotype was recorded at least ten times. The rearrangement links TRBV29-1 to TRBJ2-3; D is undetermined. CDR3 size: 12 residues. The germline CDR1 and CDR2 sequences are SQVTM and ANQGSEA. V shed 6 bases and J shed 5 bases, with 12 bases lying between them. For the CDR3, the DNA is TGCAGCGTCCTACCACGGGTAGATACGCAGTATTTT. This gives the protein CSVLPRVDTQYF.